What follows describes a single TCR beta chain. The antigen is undetermined. A single base separates this from a much larger clone, so it may be a read error. Molecules of cDNA were individually given unique molecular identifiers that were attached to them. Each CDR3 protein is one row after TCRdb ran MiXCR on the 5' RACE reads. This table holds 60,000 or so distinct CDR3 sequences, roughly 13% found once. The data stem from a study of early T cells in non-severe SARS-CoV-2 infection. Study background: Unsorted whole blood bulk RNA was sequenced, with unpaired chains. Study outcomes and limitations: Lookups in VDJdb leaned toward anti-spike CD8 responses and missed private and CD4 specificities.

The CDR3 sequence is 19 residues long. Germline values: CDR1 SEHNR, CDR2 FQNEAQ (reference sequence). This chain uses TRBV7-9 with TRBJ2-1, with 11 bases matching TRBD2. The specimen was whole blood. This clonotype was obtained from an adult who was a healthcare worker with PCR-confirmed SARS-CoV-2 infection or an uninfected control (not recorded which). CDR3 bases: TGTGTCAGCAGCTTGGGTACTAGCGGGAGCGTATACTCCTACAATGAGCAGTTCTTC. This codes for CVSSLGTSGSVYSYNEQFF.